A selection of T cell receptor beta chains follows, all from one sample in a study of blood T cell repertoires in COVID-19. Sequenced by immunoSEQ multiplex PCR; TCRdb stores in-frame clones only, minus some. The table shows approximately 150,000 clones, with 75% to 85% occurring only once. The sequencing sample was made of PBMCs or T cells enriched from blood (not recorded which). The origin of the receptors is a man aged 45-65 years who had recovered from COVID-19. Each CDR3 is given with its conserved first and last residue. The order of the fields is clone size, D gene, V gene, J gene, CDR3 protein, CDR3 DNA. The D gene is left open where the match is weak. Only part of the rows carry a size: once, few, many, or a class if the clone is expanded.

clone_size: .; d_call: TRBD1; v_call: TRBV7-9; j_call: TRBJ1-1; cdr3_aa: CASSFGQGHTEAFF; cdr3_nt: TGTGCCAGCAGCTTCGGACAGGGTCACACTGAAGCTTTCTTT
clone_size: .; d_call: .; v_call: TRBV25-1; j_call: TRBJ1-6; cdr3_aa: CASSESVRNSPLHF; cdr3_nt: TGTGCCAGCAGTGAATCTGTCAGAAATTCACCCCTCCACTTT
clone_size: .; d_call: .; v_call: TRBV4-1; j_call: TRBJ1-2; cdr3_aa: CASSQDDRTGSYGYTF; cdr3_nt: TGCGCCAGCAGCCAAGACGACAGAACAGGGAGCTATGGCTACACCTTC
clone_size: .; d_call: .; v_call: TRBV6-5; j_call: TRBJ1-2; cdr3_aa: CASSPTTGLNYGYTF; cdr3_nt: TGTGCCAGCAGTCCAACGACAGGCCTGAACTATGGCTACACCTTC
clone_size: .; d_call: TRBD1; v_call: TRBV28; j_call: TRBJ2-7; cdr3_aa: CASSPRTGGIIHEQYF; cdr3_nt: TGTGCCAGCAGTCCGAGGACAGGGGGCATAATCCACGAGCAGTACTTC
clone_size: .; d_call: .; v_call: TRBV9; j_call: TRBJ1-2; cdr3_aa: CASSVATSTGYGYTF; cdr3_nt: TGTGCCAGCAGCGTAGCTACGTCGACAGGATATGGCTACACCTTC
clone_size: few; d_call: .; v_call: TRBV29-1; j_call: TRBJ2-3; cdr3_aa: CSVGQVTKTDTQYF; cdr3_nt: TGCAGCGTTGGACAGGTGACTAAAACAGATACGCAGTATTTT
clone_size: .; d_call: .; v_call: TRBV6-1; j_call: TRBJ1-2; cdr3_aa: CASSDITGDYGYTF; cdr3_nt: TGTGCCAGCAGTGATATTACCGGGGACTATGGCTACACCTTC
clone_size: .; d_call: .; v_call: TRBV11-2; j_call: TRBJ1-3; cdr3_aa: CASSPRKNTIYF; cdr3_nt: TGTGCCAGCAGCCCCAGGAAAAACACCATATATTTT
clone_size: .; d_call: .; v_call: TRBV6-5; j_call: TRBJ1-5; cdr3_aa: CASSYSKGSNQPQHF; cdr3_nt: TGTGCCAGCAGTTACTCCAAGGGGTCCAATCAGCCCCAGCATTTT
clone_size: .; d_call: TRBD2; v_call: TRBV9; j_call: TRBJ2-5; cdr3_aa: CASSVGTSETQYF; cdr3_nt: TGTGCCAGCAGCGTGGGGACTAGCGAGACCCAGTACTTC
clone_size: .; d_call: TRBD1; v_call: TRBV7-9; j_call: TRBJ1-1; cdr3_aa: CASSYGTGATEAFF; cdr3_nt: TGTGCCAGCAGCTACGGGACAGGGGCGACTGAAGCTTTCTTT
clone_size: many; d_call: .; v_call: TRBV7-2; j_call: TRBJ2-1; cdr3_aa: CASSLDSSYNEQFF; cdr3_nt: TGTGCCAGCAGCTTAGACAGCTCCTACAATGAGCAGTTCTTC
clone_size: .; d_call: TRBD1; v_call: TRBV28; j_call: TRBJ1-1; cdr3_aa: CASSKDRVTTEAFF; cdr3_nt: TGTGCCAGCAGTAAAGACAGGGTAACCACTGAAGCTTTCTTT
clone_size: .; d_call: .; v_call: TRBV25-1; j_call: TRBJ2-1; cdr3_aa: CASSENGQALYNEQFF; cdr3_nt: TGTGCCAGCAGTGAAAATGGGCAGGCACTTTACAATGAGCAGTTCTTC
clone_size: few; d_call: TRBD1; v_call: TRBV4-1; j_call: TRBJ1-2; cdr3_aa: CASSQDRTGGPYGYTF; cdr3_nt: TGCGCCAGCAGCCAAGATAGGACAGGGGGCCCCTATGGCTACACCTTC
clone_size: few; d_call: .; v_call: TRBV7-8; j_call: TRBJ2-2; cdr3_aa: CASSLYTGELFF; cdr3_nt: TGTGCCAGCAGCCTATACACCGGGGAGCTGTTTTTT
clone_size: .; d_call: .; v_call: TRBV9; j_call: TRBJ2-3; cdr3_aa: CASSVDAGAQQDTQYF; cdr3_nt: TGTGCCAGCAGCGTAGATGCGGGGGCCCAACAAGATACGCAGTATTTT
clone_size: .; d_call: TRBD1; v_call: TRBV10-2; j_call: TRBJ2-7; cdr3_aa: CASKTGKYEQYF; cdr3_nt: TGCGCCAGCAAGACAGGGAAATACGAGCAGTACTTC
clone_size: .; d_call: TRBD2; v_call: TRBV6-4; j_call: TRBJ2-1; cdr3_aa: CASNQRGPDNEQFF; cdr3_nt: TGTGCCAGCAACCAGCGGGGACCCGACAATGAGCAGTTCTTC
clone_size: .; d_call: TRBD1; v_call: TRBV23-1; j_call: TRBJ2-1; cdr3_aa: CASSQMAPRGTDGLHNEQFF; cdr3_nt: TGCGCCAGCAGTCAAATGGCCCCCCGAGGGACAGACGGTCTCCACAATGAGCAGTTCTTC
clone_size: .; d_call: .; v_call: TRBV5-1; j_call: TRBJ1-6; cdr3_aa: CASRPLANSPLHF; cdr3_nt: TGCGCCAGCAGACCCCTGGCTAATTCACCCCTCCACTTT
clone_size: .; d_call: TRBD2; v_call: TRBV6-6; j_call: TRBJ2-7; cdr3_aa: CASSFQRGGLSEQYF; cdr3_nt: TGTGCCAGCAGTTTCCAGCGGGGGGGTCTCAGCGAGCAGTACTTC
clone_size: .; d_call: .; v_call: TRBV5-1; j_call: TRBJ2-2; cdr3_aa: CASKVGPRGTGELFF; cdr3_nt: TGCGCCAGCAAGGTCGGCCCTCGGGGCACCGGGGAGCTGTTTTTT
clone_size: .; d_call: TRBD1; v_call: TRBV5-5; j_call: TRBJ1-5; cdr3_aa: CASSLYRTGGNQPQHF; cdr3_nt: TGTGCCAGCAGCTTGTATAGGACAGGGGGCAATCAGCCCCAGCATTTT
clone_size: .; d_call: .; v_call: TRBV7-3; j_call: TRBJ2-3; cdr3_aa: CASSILGGDTQYF; cdr3_nt: TGTGCCAGCAGTATATTGGGCGGGGATACGCAGTATTTT
clone_size: .; d_call: TRBD1; v_call: TRBV19; j_call: TRBJ1-2; cdr3_aa: CASSIPGGNYGYTF; cdr3_nt: TGTGCCAGTAGTATCCCAGGGGGGAACTATGGCTACACCTTC
clone_size: .; d_call: .; v_call: TRBV18; j_call: TRBJ2-5; cdr3_aa: CASSPGVGETQYF; cdr3_nt: TGTGCCAGCTCACCCGGGGTGGGAGAGACCCAGTACTTC
clone_size: .; d_call: .; v_call: TRBV7-3; j_call: TRBJ1-1; cdr3_aa: CASSVLGGNTEAFF; cdr3_nt: TGTGCCAGCAGCGTCCTCGGGGGGAACACTGAAGCTTTCTTT
clone_size: .; d_call: TRBD1; v_call: TRBV3-1/TRBV3-2; j_call: TRBJ1-6; cdr3_aa: CASSPRDSRNSPLHF; cdr3_nt: TGTGCCAGCAGCCCGAGGGACAGCAGAAATTCACCCCTCCACTTT
clone_size: once; d_call: TRBD1; v_call: TRBV6-5; j_call: TRBJ2-5; cdr3_aa: CASSQGAEETQYF; cdr3_nt: TGTGCCAGCAGTCAGGGGGCCGAAGAGACCCAGTACTTC